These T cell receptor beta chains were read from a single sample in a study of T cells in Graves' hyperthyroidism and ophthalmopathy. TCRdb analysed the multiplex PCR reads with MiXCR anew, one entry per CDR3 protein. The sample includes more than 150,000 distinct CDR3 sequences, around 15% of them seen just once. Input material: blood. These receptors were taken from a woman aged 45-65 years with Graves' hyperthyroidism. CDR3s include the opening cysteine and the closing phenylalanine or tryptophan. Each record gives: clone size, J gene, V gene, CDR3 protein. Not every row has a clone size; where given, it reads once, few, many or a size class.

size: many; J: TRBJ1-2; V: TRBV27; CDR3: CASSLWGTGGYTF
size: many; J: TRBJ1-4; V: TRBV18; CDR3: CASSPPRGAENEKLFF
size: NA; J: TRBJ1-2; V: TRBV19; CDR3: CASSIVAANYGYTF
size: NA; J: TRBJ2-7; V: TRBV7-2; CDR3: CASSFADSYEQYF
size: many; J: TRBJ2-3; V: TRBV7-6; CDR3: CASSLAIGVAPDTQYF
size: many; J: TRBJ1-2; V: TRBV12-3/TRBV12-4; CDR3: CASSLGPDYYGYTF
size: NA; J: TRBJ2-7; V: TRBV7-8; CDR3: CVNSLVGGAGGSYEQYF
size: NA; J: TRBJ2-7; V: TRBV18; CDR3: CASSLGTARGYEQYF
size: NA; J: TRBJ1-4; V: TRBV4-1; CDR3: CASSLPEGVGTNEKLFF
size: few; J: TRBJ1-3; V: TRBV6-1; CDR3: CASTHDRGGNTIYF
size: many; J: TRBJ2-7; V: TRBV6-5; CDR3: CASSYSSFSYEQYF
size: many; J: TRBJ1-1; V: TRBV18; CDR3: CASSPRDLVDTEAFF
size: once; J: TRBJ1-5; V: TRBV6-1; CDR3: CASSEPRTGARNQPQHF
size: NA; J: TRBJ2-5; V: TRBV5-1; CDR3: CASSLSRETQYF
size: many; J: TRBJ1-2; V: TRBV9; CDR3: CASSGRDIAF
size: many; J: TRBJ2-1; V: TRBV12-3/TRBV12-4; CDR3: CASSLSFRGEQFF
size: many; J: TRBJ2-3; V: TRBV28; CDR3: CASRGTGGAGPDDTQYF
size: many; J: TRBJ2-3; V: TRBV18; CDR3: CASSPPFIDTQYF
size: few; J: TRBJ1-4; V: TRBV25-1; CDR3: CASSESGGGTNEKLFF
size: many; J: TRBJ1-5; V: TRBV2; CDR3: CASSALATNQPQHF
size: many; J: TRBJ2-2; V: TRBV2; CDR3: CASRGRMNTGELFF
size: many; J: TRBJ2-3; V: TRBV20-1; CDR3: CSARASNEWYF